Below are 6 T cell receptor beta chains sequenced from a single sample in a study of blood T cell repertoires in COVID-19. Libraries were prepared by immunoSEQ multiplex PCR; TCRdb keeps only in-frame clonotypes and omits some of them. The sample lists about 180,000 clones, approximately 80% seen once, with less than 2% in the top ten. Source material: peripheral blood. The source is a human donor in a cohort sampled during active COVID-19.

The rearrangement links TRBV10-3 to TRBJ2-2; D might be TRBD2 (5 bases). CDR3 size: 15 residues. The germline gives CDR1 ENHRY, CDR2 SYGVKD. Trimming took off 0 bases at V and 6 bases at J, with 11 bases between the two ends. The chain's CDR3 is CAISESRTPPGELFF. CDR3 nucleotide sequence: TGTGCCATCAGTGAGTCACGGACTCCCCCCGGGGAGCTGTTTTTT.

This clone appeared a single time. The CDR3 region has the DNA TGTGCCATCAGTGCCGGGACAGGGAAATATGGCTACACCTTC. It encodes CAISAGTGKYGYTF. The J gene is TRBJ1-2, the V gene TRBV10-3; TRBD1 matches 9 bases. The CDR3 is 14 amino acids. From germline, CDR1 is ENHRY and CDR2 SYGVKD. V shed 4 bases, J shed 5 bases, and the junction held 5 bases outside the gene matches.

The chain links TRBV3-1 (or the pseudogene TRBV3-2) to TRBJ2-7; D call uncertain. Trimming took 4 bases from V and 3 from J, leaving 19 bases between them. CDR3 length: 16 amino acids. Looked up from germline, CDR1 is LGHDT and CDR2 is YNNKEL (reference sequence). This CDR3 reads CASSPQSVVRHYEQYF. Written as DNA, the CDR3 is TGTGCCAGCAGCCCCCAATCCGTTGTCAGGCACTACGAGCAGTACTTC.

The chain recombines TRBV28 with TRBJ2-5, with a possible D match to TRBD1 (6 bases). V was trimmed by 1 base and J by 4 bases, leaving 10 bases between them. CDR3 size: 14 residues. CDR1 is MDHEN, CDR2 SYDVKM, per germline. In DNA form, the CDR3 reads TGTGCCAGCAGTTTATCGACCAGGGGAGAGACCCAGTACTTC. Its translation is CASSLSTRGETQYF.

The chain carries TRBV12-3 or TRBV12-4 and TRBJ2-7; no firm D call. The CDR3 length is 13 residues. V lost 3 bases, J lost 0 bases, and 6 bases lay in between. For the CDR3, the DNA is TGTGCCAGCAGTTTTCAGGCCTCCTACGAGCAGTACTTC. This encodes CASSFQASYEQYF.

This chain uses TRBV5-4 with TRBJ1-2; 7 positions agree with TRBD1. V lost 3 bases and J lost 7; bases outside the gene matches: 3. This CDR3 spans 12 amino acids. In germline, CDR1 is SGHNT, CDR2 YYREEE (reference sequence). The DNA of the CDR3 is TGTGCCAGCAGCTACGACAGGGCTGGCTACACCTTC. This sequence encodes CASSYDRAGYTF.